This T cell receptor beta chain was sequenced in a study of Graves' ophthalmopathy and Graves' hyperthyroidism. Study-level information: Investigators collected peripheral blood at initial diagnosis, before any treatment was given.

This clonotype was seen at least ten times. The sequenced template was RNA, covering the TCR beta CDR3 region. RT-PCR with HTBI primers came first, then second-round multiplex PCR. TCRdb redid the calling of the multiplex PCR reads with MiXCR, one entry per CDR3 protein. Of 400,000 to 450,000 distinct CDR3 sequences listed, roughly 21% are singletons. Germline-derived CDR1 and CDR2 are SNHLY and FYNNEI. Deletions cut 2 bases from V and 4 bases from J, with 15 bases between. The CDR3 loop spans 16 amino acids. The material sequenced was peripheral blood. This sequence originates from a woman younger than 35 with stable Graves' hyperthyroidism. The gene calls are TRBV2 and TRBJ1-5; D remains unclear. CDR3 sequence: CASSEFQRVANQPQHF. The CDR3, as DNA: TGTGCCAGCAGTGAATTCCAGAGGGTGGCTAATCAGCCCCAGCATTTT.